The 28 T cell receptor beta chains reported below all come from one sample, sequenced in a study of T cells in women clearing cervical HPV infection. Some clones are missing from TCRdb's copy, which holds only in-frame ones; the method was immunoSEQ multiplex PCR. Found here are about 22,000 clones; the top ten clones hold less than 6%. The sample taken for sequencing was blood buffy coat. These receptors were obtained from a woman between 18 and 70 years old with a cervical HPV16 infection that either progressed to CIN3+ or cleared (not recorded which).

On this clone: The read stops 3 residues short of the end of the CDR3; the missing end is completed from the germline J gene. The chain links TRBV10-2 to TRBJ2-1; D might be TRBD2 (6 bases). In germline, CDR1 is WSHSY, CDR2 SAAADI. CDR3 length: 13 amino acids. V gave up 6 bases and J gave up 4 bases, with 10 bases separating them. The CDR3 DNA, read in part, is TGCGCCAGCAGCGGGGACTTATACAATGAG. Amino acid sequence: CASSGDLYNE. From start to end, the CDR3 is CASSGDLYNEQFF.

Comments on this clone: Read sequence stops 3 residues before the CDR3 end, and the germline J gene provides the missing end. The chain recombines TRBV19 with TRBJ1-3; TRBD1 matches 8 bases. The CDR3 consists of 14 residues. Germline CDR1 reads LNHDA; CDR2 reads SQIVND (reference sequence). With 8 bases clipped from V and 0 bases from J, the junction kept 3 bases outside the gene matches. Partial CDR3 DNA: TGTGCCAGTGGGACAGGATTCTCTGGAAACACC. Amino acid sequence: CASGTGFSGNT. The full CDR3 protein reads CASGTGFSGNTIYF. Looking up the rest from reference TRBV19 and TRBJ1-3 gives the full variable domain: DGGITQSPKYLFRKEGQNVTLSCEQNLNHDAMYWYRQDPGQGLRLIYYSQIVNDFQKGDIAEGYSVSREKKESFPLTVTSAQKNPTAFYLCASGTGFSGNTIYFGEGSWLTVV.

For this clone: The CDR3 is cut off 3 residues early in the read; its end comes from the germline J gene. The rearrangement uses TRBV7-9 and TRBJ2-4; 7 bases fit TRBD2. Germline CDR1 reads SEHNR; CDR2 reads FQNEAQ (reference sequence). The CDR3 covers 12 residues. Incomplete CDR3 DNA: TGTGCCACGAATATAGGGGACTATGGT. Its protein product is CATNIGDYG. The full CDR3 reads CATNIGDYGQYF.

Details on this clone: The CDR3 is cut off 3 residues early in the read; its end comes from the germline J gene. Other DNA sequences in the sample encode the same CDR3. The chain combines TRBV18 with TRBJ1-5; D may be TRBD1 (5 bases). V shed 6 bases and J shed 1 base, with 16 bases lying between them. The CDR3 extends over 16 amino acids. Germline CDR1 and CDR2: KGHSH and LQKENI. CDR3 sequence: CASSHTGPYSNQPQHF. The part of the CDR3 DNA that was read is TGTGCCAGCTCCCACACAGGACCTTACAGCAATCAGCCC.

As concerns this clone: The missing CDR3 end, 3 residues past where the read stops, is filled in from the germline J gene. The chain combines TRBV20-1 with TRBJ1-2, with 7 bases lining up with TRBD1. Germline-derived CDR1 and CDR2 are DFQATT and SNEGSKA (reference sequence). The CDR3 covers 13 residues. The junction had 8 bases not matched to a gene; V was cut back by 6 bases and J by 4 bases. CDR3: CSADGTALYGYTF. CDR3 DNA, as far as it was read: TGCAGTGCGGACGGGACAGCCCTCTATGGC.

Concerning this clone: The sequenced fragment ends 3 residues before the CDR3 boundary, so the rest is inferred from the germline J gene. The chain recombines TRBV12-3 or TRBV12-4 with TRBJ2-7; tentative D call: TRBD1 (6 bases). The CDR3 has 14 amino acids. V was trimmed by 3 bases and J by 0 bases, leaving 9 bases between them. The part of the CDR3 DNA that was read is TGTGCCAGCAGTTTGGGGGCTCTCTCCTACGAG. Its translation: CASSLGALSYE. The full CDR3 reads CASSLGALSYEQYF.

A remark on this clone: The read is 3 residues too short to cover the CDR3 end, so that end is filled in from the germline J gene. The chain employs TRBV20-1 and TRBJ2-7, with 7 bases aligning to TRBD2. This CDR3 is 13 amino acids long. Germline V lookup: CDR1 DFQATT, CDR2 SNEGSKA (reference sequence). V trimming: 6 bases; J trimming: 4 bases; junction bases outside the gene matches: 9. CDR3: CSAPREGFYEQYF. The DNA read from the CDR3 is TGCAGTGCCCCCAGGGAGGGATTTTACGAG.

In the case of this clone: The read ends 3 residues shy of where the CDR3 ends; the end is completed using the germline J gene. The chain uses TRBV7-3 and TRBJ2-2; D call uncertain. The germline V gene has CDR1 SGHTA and CDR2 FQGTGA. V lost 5 bases and J lost 6, with 13 bases in between. The CDR3 loop spans 14 amino acids. The part of the CDR3 DNA that was read is TGTGCCAGCAGCCCCTTAGCTGTCGCCGGGGAG. Protein sequence: CASSPLAVAGE. The whole CDR3 protein is CASSPLAVAGELFF.

Details on this clone: The sequence runs out 3 residues before the end of the CDR3; the remainder is reconstructed from the germline J gene. The V and J genes are TRBV2 and TRBJ2-2, with 12 bases identical to TRBD2. J gave up 3 bases and V 3 bases, and 2 bases lay outside the gene matches. Per germline, CDR1 SNHLY and CDR2 FYNNEI. This CDR3 comprises 16 residues. The CDR3 here is CASSDPSGGDTGELFF. The sequenced CDR3 bases are TGTGCCAGCAGTGATCCTAGCGGGGGGGACACCGGGGAG.

A word on this clone: Read data end 3 residues before the CDR3 end; the end is taken from the germline J gene. The chain joins TRBV19 to TRBJ2-5; D is possibly TRBD2 (6 bases). CDR3 length equals 15 residues. V lost 7 bases and J 4 bases, leaving 19 bases between the germline ends. Germline-derived CDR1 and CDR2 are LNHDA and SQIVND (reference sequence). CDR3 DNA, as far as it was read: TGTGCCAGTACCTCCCGCGGGGCCCCAAGAGAGACC. It specifies CASTSRGAPRET. The full CDR3 sequence reads CASTSRGAPRETQYF.

Notes on this clone: From the germline J gene comes the end of the CDR3, since the read stops 3 residues before it. The chain carries TRBV19 and TRBJ1-4, with a weak D call TRBD1 (5 bases). CDR3 size: 13 residues. Germline CDR1 is LNHDA and CDR2 is SQIVND (reference sequence). V was clipped by 8 bases and J by 5 bases, with 12 bases between them. The CDR3 region is CASGGVFNEKLFF. The sequenced part of the CDR3 DNA is TGTGCCAGTGGGGGGGTTTTCAATGAAAAA. The complete variable domain, with remaining parts taken from reference TRBV19 and TRBJ1-4, reads DGGITQSPKYLFRKEGQNVTLSCEQNLNHDAMYWYRQDPGQGLRLIYYSQIVNDFQKGDIAEGYSVSREKKESFPLTVTSAQKNPTAFYLCASGGVFNEKLFFGSGTQLSVL.

With respect to this clone: The CDR3 end falls 3 residues outside the read, so it is completed with the germline J gene. The chain has TRBV7-3 and TRBJ2-1, with D possibly being TRBD2 (5 bases). The CDR3 contains 13 residues. V lost 3 bases to trimming and J lost 5 bases, with 8 bases between them. Germline lookup yields CDR1 SGHTA and CDR2 FQGTGA. CDR3 in amino acids: CASSLTTDNEQFF. The DNA read from the CDR3 is TGTGCCAGCAGCTTGACTACTGACAATGAG.

About this clone: The read falls 3 residues short of the CDR3 end, and the missing part is taken from the germline J gene. The chain uses TRBV5-6 and TRBJ2-7; maybe TRBD2 (6 bases). The CDR3 consists of 11 residues. Per the germline V gene, CDR1 is SGHDT and CDR2 is YYEEEE. V was clipped by 2 bases and J by 6 bases, with 6 bases between them. The DNA read from the CDR3 is TGTGCCAGCAGCTTCGGGGGCGAG. Translating gives CASSFGGE. The whole CDR3 sequence is CASSFGGEQYF.

On this clone itself: The missing CDR3 end, 3 residues past where the read stops, is filled in from the germline J gene. This chain joins TRBV13 and TRBJ1-2, with no clear D. CDR3 size: 14 residues. The V end was cut by 5 bases, the J end by 4 bases, with 14 bases between. The V gene's germline CDR1 is PRHDT and CDR2 FYEKMQ (reference sequence). CDR3: CASSPLGNFYGYTF. The sequenced part of the CDR3 DNA is TGTGCCAGCAGCCCTCTCGGTAACTTCTATGGC.

Incomplete CDR3 DNA: TGCGCCAGCAGCTCGGAGGGGGCGGGGGGACCTCTATACAATGAG. This codes for CASSSEGAGGPLYNE. The full CDR3 protein is CASSSEGAGGPLYNEQFF. This sequence joins TRBV5-1 and TRBJ2-1, with D possibly being TRBD2 (8 bases). Read coverage stops 3 residues before the CDR3 terminus; the germline J gene supplies the remainder. The germline gives CDR1 SGHRS, CDR2 YFSETQ. The CDR3 is made up of 18 amino acids. Deletions cut 3 bases from V and 4 bases from J, with 23 bases between.

On this clone: With the read ending 3 residues before the CDR3 end, the germline J gene is used to fill in that end. The chain uses TRBV19 and TRBJ1-1; 9 bases are shared with TRBD1. This CDR3 is 15 amino acids long. CDR1 and CDR2 from the germline V gene are LNHDA and SQIVND (reference sequence). The junction had 0 bases not matched to a gene; V was cut back by 0 bases and J by 1 base. The CDR3 DNA, read in part, is TGTGCCAGTAGTATAGAGACAGGGGGGAACACTGAA. Protein product: CASSIETGGNTE. The whole CDR3 protein is CASSIETGGNTEAFF.

CDR3 region: CSVCRQGDSPLHF. Partial CDR3 DNA: TGCAGTGTTTGTAGACAGGGTGATTCACCC. The V and J genes are TRBV20-1 and TRBJ1-6; 7 nucleotides match TRBD1. The CDR3 extends 3 residues past the end of the read, so its final part is completed from the germline J gene. The CDR3 has 13 amino acids. J lost 8 bases, V lost 7 bases, and 8 bases had no gene match. Per the germline V gene, CDR1 is DFQATT and CDR2 is SNEGSKA (reference sequence).

For this clone: The sequenced fragment ends 3 residues before the CDR3 boundary, so the rest is inferred from the germline J gene. The rearrangement links TRBV11-2 to TRBJ2-3; TRBD2 matches 12 bases. This CDR3 region has 15 residues. Germline V lookup: CDR1 SGHAT, CDR2 FQNNGV. Losses at the gene ends were 8 bases for V and 2 bases for J; bases not matched to a gene: 5. CDR3 in amino acids: CASGRTSGATDTQYF. The CDR3 DNA, read in part, is TGTGCCAGCGGCCGGACTAGCGGGGCCACAGATACG.

Note on this clone: The read falls 3 residues short of the CDR3 end, and the missing part is taken from the germline J gene. V gene TRBV19 combines with J gene TRBJ2-1, with 7 positions matching TRBD1. The CDR3 runs 15 residues. Germline CDR1 is LNHDA and CDR2 is SQIVND (reference sequence). Trimming cost V 5 bases and J 3 bases; bases outside gene matches: 7. CDR3 DNA (partial): TGTGCCAGTAGTCAAGCAGGGGGTATCTACAATGAG. It yields the protein CASSQAGGIYNE. The CDR3, in full, reads CASSQAGGIYNEQFF.

A note on this clone: The read comes to an end 3 residues before the CDR3 does, leaving the germline J gene to fill in the end. The V call is TRBV29-1, the J call TRBJ1-1; maybe TRBD1 (6 bases). Germline loops: CDR1 SQVTM, CDR2 ANQGSEA. The length of the CDR3 is 14 residues. The V end lost 6 bases, the J end lost 4 bases, and 18 bases lay between the germline ends. Here the CDR3 reads CSVDIRGGSTEAFF. The DNA read from the CDR3 is TGCAGCGTAGATATCAGGGGAGGGAGCACTGAA.

As to this clone: The missing CDR3 end, 3 residues past where the read stops, is filled in from the germline J gene. The rearrangement uses TRBV10-3 and TRBJ1-2; 8 bases are shared with TRBD1. Germline trimming cut 6 bases from V and 6 bases from J; bases unmatched to any gene: 15. Germline V lookup: CDR1 ENHRY, CDR2 SYGVKD. The CDR3 runs to 16 residues. CDR3 loop: CAISRAPLTGADGYTF. The sequenced part of the CDR3 DNA is TGTGCCATCAGCCGAGCTCCATTGACAGGGGCGGATGGC.

Notes on this clone: Read data end 3 residues before the CDR3 end; the end is taken from the germline J gene. This chain connects TRBV5-4 to TRBJ1-2; D possibly corresponds to TRBD1 (6 bases). The CDR3 has 15 residues. Per germline, CDR1 SGHNT and CDR2 YYREEE (reference sequence). The covered CDR3 bases are TGTGCCAGCAGCTCCCGGGACATCGGATTCCGCGGC. Encoded protein: CASSSRDIGFRG. The full CDR3 reads CASSSRDIGFRGYTF.

About this clone: The CDR3 is cut off 3 residues early in the read; its end comes from the germline J gene. V usage is TRBV2 and J usage is TRBJ2-3; possible D gene TRBD2, 6 bases. CDR3 length: 15 residues. CDR1 and CDR2 from the germline V gene are SNHLY and FYNNEI. V lost 6 bases and J 3 bases, leaving 16 bases between the germline ends. The CDR3 reads CASSGDSWSTDTQYF. CDR3 bases read: TGTGCCAGCAGCGGGGACTCTTGGAGTACAGATACG.

A remark on this clone: The CDR3 goes on 3 residues after the read ends, and that part is filled in from the germline J gene. V is TRBV7-9 and J is TRBJ1-4; a possible D gene is TRBD1 (5 bases). The germline CDR1 and CDR2 sequences are SEHNR and FQNEAQ (reference sequence). There are 14 residues in the CDR3. This CDR3 reads CASSTTARANVLFF. Partial CDR3 DNA: TGTGCCAGCAGCACGACAGCTCGGGCCAACGTA.

About this clone: The read halts 3 residues ahead of the CDR3 end, with the missing end drawn from the germline J gene. This chain links TRBV2 with TRBJ1-1, with a possible D match to TRBD1 (5 bases). Trimming removed 2 bases from V and 3 bases from J, with 16 bases in between. Germline V gene data show CDR1 as SNHLY and CDR2 as FYNNEI. The CDR3 contains 16 residues. The CDR3 DNA, read in part, is TGTGCCAGCAGTGAACGTACAGGCCCTGGGGACACTGAA. Translation: CASSERTGPGDTE. The CDR3 in its entirety is CASSERTGPGDTEAFF. Drawing the rest from reference TRBV2 and TRBJ1-1, the complete variable domain is EPEVTQTPSHQVTQMGQEVILRCVPISNHLYFYWYRQILGQKVEFLVSFYNNEISEKSEIFDDQFSVERPDGSNFTLKIRSTKLEDSAMYFCASSERTGPGDTEAFFGQGTRLTVV.

As for this clone: The read gets to within 3 residues of the CDR3 end, and the germline J gene fills in the rest. The chain couples TRBV20-1 to TRBJ2-7; TRBD1 or TRBD2 may be the D gene (5 bases each). The V and J ends lost 0 bases and 3 bases respectively, with 18 bases between them. The germline gives CDR1 DFQATT, CDR2 SNEGSKA (reference sequence). The CDR3 sequence is 16 residues long. CDR3 sequence reads: CSAREPQRGAGYEQYF. The CDR3 bases that were read are TGCAGTGCTAGAGAACCTCAGAGAGGGGCTGGCTACGAG.

Concerning this clone: Coverage ceases 3 residues before the CDR3 finishes, and the germline J gene fills in the end. This chain uses TRBV7-3 with TRBJ2-3, with 11 bases matching TRBD2. V lost 5 bases, J lost 3 bases, and 7 bases stayed unmatched. Germline V gene data show CDR1 as SGHTA and CDR2 as FQGTGA. The CDR3 totals 16 residues. CDR3 loop: CASSRLAGGSTDTQYF. The CDR3 bases that were read are TGTGCCAGCAGCCGCCTAGCGGGAGGTAGTACAGATACG.

A note on this clone: The read stops 3 residues short of the end of the CDR3; the missing end is completed from the germline J gene. The rearrangement links TRBV5-1 to TRBJ1-2; D is perhaps TRBD1 (6 bases). The CDR3 length is 13 residues. Germline CDR1 reads SGHRS; CDR2 reads YFSETQ. CDR3 loop: CASSSGTGNIYTF. CDR3 DNA (partial): TGCGCCAGCAGCTCCGGAACAGGGAACATC.